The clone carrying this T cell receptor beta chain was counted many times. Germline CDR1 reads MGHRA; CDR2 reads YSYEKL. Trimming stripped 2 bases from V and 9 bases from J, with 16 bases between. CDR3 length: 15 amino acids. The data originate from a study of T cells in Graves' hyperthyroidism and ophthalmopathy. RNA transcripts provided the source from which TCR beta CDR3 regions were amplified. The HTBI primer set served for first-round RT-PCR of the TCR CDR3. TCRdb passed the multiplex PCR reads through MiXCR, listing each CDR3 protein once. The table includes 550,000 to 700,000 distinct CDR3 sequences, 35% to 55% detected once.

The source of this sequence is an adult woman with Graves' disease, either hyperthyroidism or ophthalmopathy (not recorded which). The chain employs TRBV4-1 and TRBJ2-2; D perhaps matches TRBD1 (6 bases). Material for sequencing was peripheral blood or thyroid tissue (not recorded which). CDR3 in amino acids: CASSQPTNRDRELFF. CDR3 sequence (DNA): TGCGCCAGCAGCCAACCGACAAACAGGGATCGGGAGCTGTTTTTT.